A selection of T cell receptor beta chains follows, all from one sample in a study of cytomegalovirus exposure and HLA in healthy donors. Using immunoSEQ multiplex PCR, the repertoire was profiled, and TCRdb retains in-frame clones only, with some absent. The data contain roughly 160,000 clones, 80% to 85% of them seen just once; the ten biggest clones take up approximately 2.4%. The sequenced sample was PBMCs. Receptor source: a male donor in good health and CMV-seronegative. CDR3s leave out the opening cysteine and the closing phenylalanine or tryptophan. Fields, in order: CDR3 length, V gene, J gene, CDR3 protein.

length: 10; V: TRBV5-1; J: TRBJ1-2; CDR3: ASSLGGRVNT
length: 11; V: TRBV18; J: TRBJ1-1; CDR3: ASSPVEGTEAF
length: 12; V: TRBV6-5; J: TRBJ1-2; CDR3: ASKTGDLNYGYT
length: 13; V: TRBV2; J: TRBJ2-6; CDR3: ASSEWTAGANVLT
length: 13; V: TRBV9; J: TRBJ1-1; CDR3: ASSVDRGWDTEAF
length: 13; V: TRBV7-9; J: TRBJ2-2; CDR3: ASTLRTTDTGELF
length: 15; V: TRBV18; J: TRBJ1-5; CDR3: ASSQERQGAIGQPQH
length: 12; V: TRBV6-5; J: TRBJ2-5; CDR3: ASSYSHSRGAQY
length: 11; V: TRBV5-5; J: TRBJ1-2; CDR3: ASSFAVTGSIT
length: 12; V: TRBV19; J: TRBJ1-4; CDR3: ASSTDRANEKLF
length: 11; V: TRBV7-2; J: TRBJ2-6; CDR3: ASSRSGANVLT
length: 12; V: TRBV5-1; J: TRBJ2-5; CDR3: ASSLGQARETQY
length: 14; V: TRBV25-1; J: TRBJ2-3; CDR3: ASSEGRGGRTDTQY
length: 12; V: TRBV9; J: TRBJ1-2; CDR3: ASSVGTALYGYT
length: 13; V: TRBV5-1; J: TRBJ1-2; CDR3: ASSGQGPPSYGYT
length: 13; V: TRBV6-5; J: TRBJ1-6; CDR3: ASTSEWEGPSPLH
length: 11; V: TRBV9; J: TRBJ2-5; CDR3: ASSVEWRGTQY
length: 12; V: TRBV2; J: TRBJ1-6; CDR3: ASSVQVFESPLH
length: 11; V: TRBV7-2; J: TRBJ2-7; CDR3: ASSLPIKSEQY
length: 14; V: TRBV5-1; J: TRBJ1-1; CDR3: ASSGRTGAKGTEAF
length: 13; V: TRBV6-1; J: -; CDR3: ASSEWGQGPYEQY
length: 12; V: TRBV5-1; J: TRBJ2-7; CDR3: ASSLGPGHYEQY
length: 12; V: TRBV19; J: TRBJ1-2; CDR3: ASRNRGTNYGYT
length: 15; V: TRBV9; J: TRBJ2-1; CDR3: ASSERRGGSSYNEQF
length: 15; V: TRBV4-3; J: TRBJ1-5; CDR3: ASSQDLAGALNQPQH
length: 12; V: TRBV7-9; J: TRBJ1-4; CDR3: ASSLGEVAEKLF
length: 9; V: TRBV2; J: TRBJ1-2; CDR3: ARQGFGGYT
length: 11; V: TRBV10-3; J: TRBJ1-5; CDR3: ATGGGGNQPQH
length: 8; V: TRBV28; J: TRBJ1-2; CDR3: ASSFIGYT
length: 14; V: TRBV11-2; J: TRBJ2-5; CDR3: ASSLAGAGGFREQY
length: 11; V: TRBV19; J: TRBJ2-2; CDR3: ATRQGNTGELF
length: 15; V: TRBV19; J: TRBJ2-5; CDR3: ASSSRLAGGPRETQY
length: 12; V: TRBV7-8; J: -; CDR3: ASSWGGGDYEQY
length: 13; V: TRBV7-9; J: TRBJ1-2; CDR3: ASSLSSTGRGGYT
length: 12; V: TRBV7-9; J: TRBJ1-6; CDR3: ASSPQGFGSPLH
length: 15; V: TRBV9; J: TRBJ2-7; CDR3: ASSVAIPGTGAYEQY
length: 12; V: TRBV5-4; J: TRBJ2-5; CDR3: ASRSIGERETQY
length: 12; V: TRBV7-7; J: TRBJ2-5; CDR3: ASSPGHIGETQY
length: 11; V: TRBV29-1; J: TRBJ2-7; CDR3: SVGASGPGEQY
length: 15; V: TRBV6-1; J: TRBJ1-3; CDR3: ASSGPRDRASGNTIY
length: 12; V: TRBV7-9; J: TRBJ1-5; CDR3: ASSPGTGNQPQH
length: 13; V: TRBV7-6; J: TRBJ1-1; CDR3: ASSTRQGLGTEAF
length: 14; V: TRBV7-8; J: TRBJ2-7; CDR3: ASSLGGGGGTYEQY
length: 12; V: TRBV19; J: TRBJ2-7; CDR3: ASSRASGVYEQY
length: 14; V: TRBV6-1; J: TRBJ2-2; CDR3: ASSDIRDSPTGELF
length: 12; V: TRBV5-1; J: TRBJ2-7; CDR3: ASSMGQFSREQY
length: 13; V: TRBV11-2; J: TRBJ1-5; CDR3: ASSPGTGVVQPQH
length: 14; V: TRBV9; J: TRBJ2-3; CDR3: ASSAGLAGPTDTQY
length: 12; V: TRBV7-6; J: TRBJ1-6; CDR3: ASSAYRGNSPLH
length: 14; V: TRBV7-2; J: TRBJ2-2; CDR3: ASTLNAGTNTGELF
length: 14; V: TRBV4-3; J: TRBJ2-2; CDR3: ASSQKAGGRTGELF
length: 14; V: TRBV7-9; J: TRBJ2-2; CDR3: ASSPWVGANTGELF
length: 10; V: TRBV27; J: TRBJ1-2; CDR3: ANTGDLYGYT
length: 13; V: TRBV9; J: TRBJ2-5; CDR3: ASSMRDSSLETQY
length: 13; V: TRBV6-1; J: TRBJ1-5; CDR3: ASNSQGLYNQPQH
length: 14; V: TRBV5-1; J: TRBJ2-2; CDR3: ASSAGGTAFTGELF
length: 13; V: TRBV5-1; J: TRBJ2-7; CDR3: ASSLHEGNPYEQY
length: 13; V: TRBV27; J: TRBJ2-3; CDR3: ASSLWQGGTDTQY
length: 12; V: TRBV4-1; J: TRBJ1-2; CDR3: ASSQVGENYGYT
length: 14; V: TRBV7-2; J: TRBJ2-2; CDR3: ASSPLAGPNTGELF